The 14 T cell receptor beta chains in this list originate from one sample, sequenced in a study of technical replicates of blood from four donors. The data were produced by immunoSEQ multiplex PCR, yet TCRdb's version contains in-frame clones alone and is incomplete. The sample contains nearly 70,000 clones, about 91% of which appear only once. The sample taken for sequencing was T cells isolated from PBMCs. These receptors came from a human donor in good health.

V and J are TRBV30 and TRBJ2-6, with D uncertain. This CDR3 spans 17 amino acids. V was shortened by 4 bases and J by 1 base, with 17 bases between the two germline ends. The germline V gene encodes CDR1 GTSNPN and CDR2 SVGIG (reference sequence). The CDR3 loop reads CAWTNYLVLSGANVLTF. CDR3 DNA: TGTGCCTGGACTAATTACCTCGTACTTTCTGGGGCCAACGTCCTGACTTTC.

This chain links TRBV28 with TRBJ2-1, with 12 bases aligning to TRBD2. Germline V lookup: CDR1 MDHEN, CDR2 SYDVKM. CDR3 length equals 17 residues. The trim removed 3 bases at V and 10 bases at J, leaving 13 bases unmatched. Here the CDR3 DNA reads TGTGCCAGCAGTTTTTTCCCCCGGACTAGCGGGATCGGGGAGCAGTTCTTC. Its translation is CASSFFPRTSGIGEQFF.

The rearrangement uses TRBV12-5 and TRBJ1-2; the match to TRBD1 covers 7 bases. Losses at the gene ends were 5 bases for V and 0 bases for J; bases not matched to a gene: 6. From germline, CDR1 is LGHNT and CDR2 FRNRAP. The CDR3 is made up of 15 amino acids. The CDR3 region has the DNA TGTGCTAGTGGTAGAGACAGGGATGCTAACTATGGCTACACCTTC. It is translated as CASGRDRDANYGYTF.

The rearrangement joins TRBV11-2 to TRBJ2-2; 7 nucleotides align to TRBD2. J lost 0 bases, V lost 9 bases, and 7 bases had no gene match. This CDR3 contains 15 residues. Germline-derived CDR1 and CDR2 are SGHAT and FQNNGV. CDR3 amino acids: CASQRAGSNTGELFF. In DNA form, the CDR3 reads TGTGCCAGTCAGCGAGCGGGGTCGAACACCGGGGAGCTGTTTTTT.

V gene TRBV28 combines with J gene TRBJ1-1; a weak D match, TRBD1 (6 bases). The V end lost 3 bases, the J end lost 4 bases, and 24 bases lay between the germline ends. The CDR3 runs 18 residues. Germline loops: CDR1 MDHEN, CDR2 SYDVKM. CDR3 region: CASSFSEAGEGLGTEAFF. Here the CDR3 DNA reads TGTGCCAGCAGTTTTTCAGAGGCAGGGGAGGGTTTGGGCACTGAAGCTTTCTTT.

The chain combines TRBV5-1 with TRBJ2-5; D is unclear. Trimming left V 4 bases short and J 0 bases short, with 4 bases between. The CDR3 is 12 residues long. Germline CDR1 SGHRS, CDR2 YFSETQ. CDR3 sequence reads: CASSLYQETQYF. The DNA of the CDR3 is TGCGCCAGCAGCCTTTACCAAGAGACCCAGTACTTC.

The chain carries TRBV18 and TRBJ1-5; 8 nucleotides line up with TRBD1. The CDR3 consists of 13 residues. J lost 6 bases, V lost 6 bases, and 4 bases had no gene match. From germline, CDR1 is KGHSH and CDR2 LQKENI. The CDR3 protein is CASSDRELQPQHF. The CDR3 DNA reads as TGTGCCAGCTCGGACAGGGAGCTTCAGCCCCAGCATTTT.

The genes are TRBV7-3 and TRBJ2-1; tentative D call: TRBD2 (6 bases). The CDR3 consists of 15 residues. V lost 5 bases, J lost 4 bases, and 15 bases lay in between. Germline values: CDR1 SGHTA, CDR2 FQGTGA. Here the CDR3 reads CASSPRLGPYNEQFF. In nucleotides, the CDR3 is TGTGCCAGCAGCCCCCGACTAGGGCCTTACAATGAGCAGTTCTTC.

The chain recombines TRBV10-3 with TRBJ2-1; 8 bases agree with TRBD1. The CDR3 extends over 13 amino acids. V lost 8 bases, J lost 6 bases, and 6 bases stayed unmatched. The V gene's germline CDR1 is ENHRY and CDR2 SYGVKD. The CDR3 nucleotides are TGTGCCATCGCAAAAGGACAGGGCAATGAGCAGTTCTTC. Translation: CAIAKGQGNEQFF.

The chain has TRBV7-3 and TRBJ2-3, with a tentative D call TRBD2 (6 bases). Trimming shortened V by 5 bases and J by 0 bases, and 12 bases separated the two germline ends. The CDR3 is 15 amino acids. Per the germline V gene, CDR1 is SGHTA and CDR2 is FQGTGA. The CDR3 here is CASSPMSGSTDTQYF. The CDR3 coding sequence is TGTGCCAGCAGCCCCATGAGCGGGAGCACAGATACGCAGTATTTT.

The chain links TRBV4-1 to TRBJ1-5, with 11 bases lining up with TRBD1. The CDR3 length is 15 residues. CDR1 and CDR2 from the germline V gene are MGHRA and YSYEKL. J lost 4 bases, V lost 5 bases, and 4 bases had no gene match. CDR3 bases: TGCGCCAGCAGCTTCCGGGACAGGGGGAATCAGCCCCAGCATTTT. Protein: CASSFRDRGNQPQHF.

The chain combines TRBV7-2 with TRBJ1-5; 7 bases are a match to TRBD1. The V gene end was trimmed by 0 bases and the J gene end by 7 bases; junction bases not matched to a gene: 0. The germline V gene encodes CDR1 SGHTA and CDR2 FQGNSA. This CDR3 spans 13 amino acids. Here the CDR3 DNA reads TGTGCCAGCAGCTTAGCCAGGGGGCAGCCCCAGCATTTT. It translates to CASSLARGQPQHF.

V usage is TRBV7-3 and J usage is TRBJ2-7; weak D call: TRBD1 (5 bases). The ends were cut back, 5 bases at V and 5 bases at J, with 10 bases in the middle. This CDR3 is 12 amino acids long. Germline V CDR1 and CDR2: SGHTA, FQGTGA. The CDR3 sequence is CASSQWGDEQYF. In DNA form, the CDR3 reads TGTGCCAGCAGCCAGTGGGGCGACGAGCAGTACTTC. The full variable domain, its missing parts supplied by reference TRBV7-3 and TRBJ2-7, is GAGVSQTPSNKVTEKGKYVELRCDPISGHTALYWYRQSLGQGPEFLIYFQGTGAADDSGLPNDRFFAVRPEGSVSTLKIQRTERGDSAVYLCASSQWGDEQYFGPGTRLTVT.

The rearrangement links TRBV7-9 to TRBJ2-7; TRBD1 agrees at 7 bases. From germline, CDR1 is SEHNR and CDR2 FQNEAQ (reference sequence). The CDR3 loop spans 15 amino acids. The V gene end was trimmed by 5 bases and the J gene end by 3 bases; junction bases not matched to a gene: 10. Here the CDR3 DNA reads TGTGCCAGCAGCCCGCGACAGGGACCTATCTACGAGCAGTACTTC. Translating gives CASSPRQGPIYEQYF.